This record looks at one T cell receptor (beta chain) sequence and its context. Its target is not known. The data were obtained in a study of human T cells and chemical hapten exposure. Broader study findings: A positive correlation with patch test score was found for PT1 expanded TCR counts. Expanded TCRs were compared with controls, and the expanded TCRs formed significantly more large CDR3 similarity clusters.

Between the trimmed V and J ends, which lost 5 bases and 4 bases, there was a span of 18 bases. Germline CDR1 SGHAT, CDR2 FQNNGV. CDR3 length equals 15 residues. TCRdb reprocessed the RACE reads with MiXCR, giving one entry per CDR3 protein. This table holds around 150,000 distinct CDR3 sequences, about 14% found once. Noted time point: patch test 1, 2 weeks after DPC sensitization. Treatment denoted: therapeutic diphenylcyclopropenone sensitization with weekly scalp DPC. The material was whole blood, obtained in connection with sensitization to the hapten diphenylcyclopropenone (DPC). This TCR derives from a woman aged 25 to 39 with alopecia areata. Some clones in this sample may be carry-over from other donors' samples. The J gene is TRBJ2-7, the V gene TRBV11-2; D perhaps matches TRBD2 (6 bases). CDR3 residues: CASSLYRRLGYEQYF. The CDR3 DNA follows: TGTGCCAGCAGCCTGTACAGGCGACTAGGGTACGAGCAGTACTTC.